This T cell receptor beta chain was documented in a study of blood T cell repertoires in COVID-19. As for the study in general: Sites in the United States, Italy and Spain provided acute and convalescent COVID-19 samples. PBMCs, B-cell-depleted T cells, or T cells provided the cDNA or gDNA that made up the material.

Seattle's cohort entered during active infection and was followed longitudinally. With 6 bases removed from V and 6 bases from J, the gap between germline ends came to 12 bases. The V gene's germline CDR1 is MDHEN and CDR2 SYDVKM. The CDR3 is 13 amino acids. Methods used by the authors: Reference gene primer amplification in the assay estimated nucleated cell counts. Produced via immunoSEQ multiplex PCR; TCRdb's table is partial and in-frame only. V, J and clone size were drawn from that table, and D and trimming were deduced from the DNA. The repertoire holds under 110,000 clones, with 76% as singletons.

The sequence was collected from an older man with COVID-19, enrolled during active disease. The sequencing input was peripheral blood. The rearrangement links TRBV28 to TRBJ1-5, with D possibly matching TRBD1 (6 bases). CDR3 coding DNA: TGTGCCAGCAGACTACAGGGATCTCAGCCCCAGCATTTT. This sequence encodes CASRLQGSQPQHF.